This T cell receptor (beta chain) was captured in a study of blood T cell repertoires in COVID-19. Study in general: The analysed material was cDNA or gDNA that came from T cells, B-cell-depleted T cells, or PBMCs.

There are 15 residues in the CDR3. With V trimmed by 7 bases and J by 7 bases, 8 bases remained unmatched. Germline V lookup: CDR1 SGHRS, CDR2 YFSETQ. Original analysis: The authors estimated nucleated cell counts from reference gene primer amplification. TCRdb's table, derived via immunoSEQ multiplex PCR, lists solely in-frame clones and lacks some. V, J and clone size are taken as reported in that table, and D and trimming were inferred from the DNA itself. In the table there are 130,000 to 150,000 clones, 87% of which are singletons. The chain has TRBV5-1 and TRBJ2-1, with 13 bases aligning to TRBD2. The sequenced sample was peripheral blood. This TCR came from an elderly man with acute or convalescent COVID-19. CDR3 sequence: CASGLAGAHWNEQFF. CDR3 sequence (DNA): TGCGCCAGCGGACTAGCGGGAGCCCACTGGAATGAGCAGTTCTTC. The entire variable domain, with the rest obtained from reference TRBV5-1 and TRBJ2-1, is as follows: KAGVTQTPRYLIKTRGQQVTLSCSPISGHRSVSWYQQTPGQGLQFLFEYFSETQRNKGNFPGRFSGRQFSNSRSEMNVSTLELGDSALYLCASGLAGAHWNEQFFGPGTRLTVL.